The clone carrying this TCR beta chain was found a few times. In TCRdb, the RT-PCR reads were re-called with MiXCR into one record per CDR3 protein. The repertoire consists of 920,000 or so distinct CDR3 sequences, with roughly 18% occurring once and the leading ten covering around 5.5%. The data were obtained in a study of patients and donors after allogeneic stem cell transplantation. V was trimmed by 9 bases and J by 0 bases, leaving 11 bases between them. This CDR3 is 14 amino acids long. Per the germline V gene, CDR1 is LGHNT and CDR2 is FRNRAP. This sequence originates from a human donor who was either an allogeneic HSCT recipient or a stem cell or donor lymphocyte infusion donor (not recorded which). It is not recorded whose cells these are; they may come from a transplant donor. The sequencing sample was made of blood, either unsorted or a sorted T cell fraction (not recorded which). This rearrangement joins TRBV12-5 to TRBJ2-2; perhaps TRBD2 as D (6 bases). CDR3 protein: CARAGLTNTGELFF. CDR3 coding DNA: TGTGCTAGGGCGGGACTGACGAACACCGGGGAGCTGTTTTTT.